Detailed here is one T cell receptor beta chain. Per the germline V gene, CDR1 is ENHRY and CDR2 is SYGVKD. The CDR3 runs to 12 residues. Trimming took 11 bases from V and 4 from J; bases not matched to a gene: 7. 60 Vbeta and 13 Jbeta primers were used in PCR. Only in-frame clones appear in the TCRdb table, and some are missing; sequencing was by immunoSEQ multiplex PCR. The sample lists approximately 140,000 clones, roughly three quarters occurring once. The data belong to a study of cytomegalovirus exposure and HLA in healthy donors. Sample: PBMCs. The clonotype was recovered from a man between 18 and 35 years old in good health and CMV-seronegative. The chain is built from TRBV10-3 and TRBJ2-5; 7 bases line up with TRBD2. The CDR3 coding sequence is TGTGCCGCTGGGACTACGGGAGAGACCCAGTACTTC. This codes for CAAGTTGETQYF.